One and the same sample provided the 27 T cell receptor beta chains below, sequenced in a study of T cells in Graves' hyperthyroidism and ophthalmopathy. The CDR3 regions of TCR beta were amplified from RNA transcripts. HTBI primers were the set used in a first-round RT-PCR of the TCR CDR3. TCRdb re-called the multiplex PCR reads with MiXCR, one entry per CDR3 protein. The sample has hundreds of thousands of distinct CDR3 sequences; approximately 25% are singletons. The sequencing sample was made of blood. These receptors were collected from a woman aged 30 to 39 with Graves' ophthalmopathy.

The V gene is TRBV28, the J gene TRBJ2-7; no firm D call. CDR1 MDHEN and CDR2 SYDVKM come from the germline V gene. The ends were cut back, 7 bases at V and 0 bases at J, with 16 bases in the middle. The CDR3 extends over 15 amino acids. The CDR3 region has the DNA TGTGCCAGCACCCCCCTGGGCCGGAGCTCCTACGAGCAGTACTTC. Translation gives CASTPLGRSSYEQYF.

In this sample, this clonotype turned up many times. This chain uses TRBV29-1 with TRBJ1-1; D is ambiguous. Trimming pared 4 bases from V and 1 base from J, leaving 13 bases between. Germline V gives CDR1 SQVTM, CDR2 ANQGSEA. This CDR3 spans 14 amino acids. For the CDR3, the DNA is TGCAGCGTTGTAGACCCCTTGGGGAACACTGAAGCTTTCTTT. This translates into CSVVDPLGNTEAFF.

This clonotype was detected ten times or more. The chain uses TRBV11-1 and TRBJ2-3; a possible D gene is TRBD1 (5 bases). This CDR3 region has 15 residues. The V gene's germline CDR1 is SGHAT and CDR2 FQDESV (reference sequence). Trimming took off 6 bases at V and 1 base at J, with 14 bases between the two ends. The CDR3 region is CASRQDSFGTDTQYF. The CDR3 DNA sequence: TGTGCCAGCAGGCAAGACAGCTTCGGCACAGATACGCAGTATTTT.

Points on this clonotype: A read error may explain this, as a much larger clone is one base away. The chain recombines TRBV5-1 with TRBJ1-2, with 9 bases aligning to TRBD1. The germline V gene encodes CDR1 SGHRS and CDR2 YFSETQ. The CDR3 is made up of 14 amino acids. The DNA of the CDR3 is TGCGCCAGCAGCTTGACAGGGGGCGCCTATGGCTACGCCTTC. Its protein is CASSLTGGAYGYAF.

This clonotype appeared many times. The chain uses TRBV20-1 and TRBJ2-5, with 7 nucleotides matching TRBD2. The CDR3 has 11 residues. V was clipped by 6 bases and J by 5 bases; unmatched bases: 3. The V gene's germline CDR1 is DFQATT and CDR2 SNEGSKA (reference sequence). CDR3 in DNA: TGCAGTGCACCACTAGCGGAGACCCAGTACTTC. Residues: CSAPLAETQYF.

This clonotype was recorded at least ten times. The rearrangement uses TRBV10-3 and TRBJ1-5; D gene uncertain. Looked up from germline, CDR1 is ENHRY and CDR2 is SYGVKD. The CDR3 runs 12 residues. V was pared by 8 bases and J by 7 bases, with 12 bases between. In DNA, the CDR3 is TGTGCCATCGGTAAGGGTTCCCAGCCCCAGCATTTT. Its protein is CAIGKGSQPQHF.

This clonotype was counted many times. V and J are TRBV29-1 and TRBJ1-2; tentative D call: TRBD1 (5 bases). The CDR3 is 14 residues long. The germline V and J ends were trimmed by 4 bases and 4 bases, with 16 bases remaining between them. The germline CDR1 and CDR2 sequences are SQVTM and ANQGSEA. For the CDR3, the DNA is TGCAGCGTTGGGGTTTCGGGGGTCGGCTATGGCTACACCTTC. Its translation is CSVGVSGVGYGYTF.

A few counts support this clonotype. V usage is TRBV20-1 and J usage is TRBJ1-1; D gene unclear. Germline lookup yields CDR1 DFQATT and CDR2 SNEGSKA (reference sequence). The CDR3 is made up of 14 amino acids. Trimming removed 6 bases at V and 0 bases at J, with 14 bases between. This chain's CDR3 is CSARVDGMNTEAFF. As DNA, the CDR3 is TGCAGTGCGAGGGTAGACGGGATGAACACTGAAGCTTTCTTT.

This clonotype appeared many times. The CDR3: CSVEDLKNYGYTF. In DNA, the CDR3 is TGCAGCGTTGAAGATCTAAAAAACTATGGCTACACCTTC. This sequence joins TRBV29-1 and TRBJ1-2, with D unresolved. Germline CDR1 and CDR2: SQVTM and ANQGSEA. There are 13 residues in the CDR3. V was shortened by 0 bases and J by 2 bases, with 7 bases between the two germline ends.

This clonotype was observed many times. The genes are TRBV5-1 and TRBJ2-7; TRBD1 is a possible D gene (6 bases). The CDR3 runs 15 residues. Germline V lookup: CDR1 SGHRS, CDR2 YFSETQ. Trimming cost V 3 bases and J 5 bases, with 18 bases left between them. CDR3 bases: TGCGCCAGCAGCTCGGGACACCGGGGAGATCACGAGCAGTACTTC. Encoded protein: CASSSGHRGDHEQYF.

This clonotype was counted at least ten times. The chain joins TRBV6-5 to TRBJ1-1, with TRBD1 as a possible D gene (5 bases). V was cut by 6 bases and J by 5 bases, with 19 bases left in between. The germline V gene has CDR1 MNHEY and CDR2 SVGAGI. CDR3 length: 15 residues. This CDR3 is CASRGPGPAWTEAFF. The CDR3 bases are TGTGCCAGCAGAGGCCCGGGACCCGCGTGGACTGAAGCTTTCTTT.

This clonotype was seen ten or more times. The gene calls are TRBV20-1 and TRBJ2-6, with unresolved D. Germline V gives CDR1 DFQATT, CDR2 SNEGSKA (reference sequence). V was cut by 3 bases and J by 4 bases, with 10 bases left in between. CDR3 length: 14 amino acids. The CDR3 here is CSASLENGANVLTF. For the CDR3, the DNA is TGCAGTGCTAGCCTGGAAAACGGGGCCAACGTCCTGACTTTC.

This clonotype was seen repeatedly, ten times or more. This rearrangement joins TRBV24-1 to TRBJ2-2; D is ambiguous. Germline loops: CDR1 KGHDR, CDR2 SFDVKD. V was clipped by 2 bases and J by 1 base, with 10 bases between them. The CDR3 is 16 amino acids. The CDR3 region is CATSDSSQVNTGELFF. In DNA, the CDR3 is TGTGCCACCAGTGATTCCTCCCAAGTGAACACCGGGGAGCTGTTTTTT.

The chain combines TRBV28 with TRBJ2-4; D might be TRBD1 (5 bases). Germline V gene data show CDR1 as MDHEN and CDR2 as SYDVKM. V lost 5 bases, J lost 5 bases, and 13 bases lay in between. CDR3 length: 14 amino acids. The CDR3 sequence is CASSRDSAQNIQYF. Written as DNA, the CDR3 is TGTGCCAGCAGTCGAGACAGCGCCCAAAACATTCAGTACTTC.

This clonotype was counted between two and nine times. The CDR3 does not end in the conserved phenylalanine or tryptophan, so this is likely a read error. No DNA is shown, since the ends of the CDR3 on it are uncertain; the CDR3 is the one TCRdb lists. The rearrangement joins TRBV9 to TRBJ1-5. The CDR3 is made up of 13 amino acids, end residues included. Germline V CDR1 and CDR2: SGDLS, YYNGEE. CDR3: CASSVTRPRGWSR.

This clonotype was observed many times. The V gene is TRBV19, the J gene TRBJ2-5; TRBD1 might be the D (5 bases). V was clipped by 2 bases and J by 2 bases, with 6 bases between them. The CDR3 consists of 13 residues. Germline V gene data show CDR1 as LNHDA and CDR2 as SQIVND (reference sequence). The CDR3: CASSIQGQETQYF. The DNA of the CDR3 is TGTGCCAGTAGTATACAGGGACAAGAGACCCAGTACTTC.

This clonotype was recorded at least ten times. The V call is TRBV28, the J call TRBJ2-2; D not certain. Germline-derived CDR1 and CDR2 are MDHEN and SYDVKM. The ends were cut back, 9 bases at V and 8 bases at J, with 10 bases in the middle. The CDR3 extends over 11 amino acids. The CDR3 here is CASGDMGELFF. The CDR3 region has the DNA TGTGCCAGTGGAGATATGGGGGAGCTGTTTTTT. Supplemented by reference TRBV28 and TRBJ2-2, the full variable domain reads DVKVTQSSRYLVKRTGEKVFLECVQDMDHENMFWYRQDPGLGLRLIYFSYDVKMKEKGDIPEGYSVSREKKERFSLILESASTNQTSMYLCASGDMGELFFGEGSRLTVL.

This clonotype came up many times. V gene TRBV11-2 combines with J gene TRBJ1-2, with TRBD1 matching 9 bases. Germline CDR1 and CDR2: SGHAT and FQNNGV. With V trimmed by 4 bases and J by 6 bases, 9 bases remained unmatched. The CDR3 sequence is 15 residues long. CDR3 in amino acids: CASSSYRDRDNGYTF. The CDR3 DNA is TGTGCCAGCAGCTCATACAGGGACAGGGATAATGGCTACACCTTC.

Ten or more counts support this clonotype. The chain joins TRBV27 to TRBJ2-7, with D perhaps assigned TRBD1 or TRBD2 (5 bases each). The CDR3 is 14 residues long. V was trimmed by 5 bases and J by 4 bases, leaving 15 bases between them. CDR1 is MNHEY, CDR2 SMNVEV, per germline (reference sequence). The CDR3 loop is CASSITRGTYEQYF. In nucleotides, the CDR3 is TGTGCCAGCAGTATTACTCGGGGCACGTACGAGCAGTACTTC.

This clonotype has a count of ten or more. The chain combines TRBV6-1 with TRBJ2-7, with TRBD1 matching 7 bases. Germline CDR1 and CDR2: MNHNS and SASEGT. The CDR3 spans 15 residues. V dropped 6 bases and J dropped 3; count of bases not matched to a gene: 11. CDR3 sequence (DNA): TGTGCCAGCAGCTCTCTCGGGACAGACCACTACGAGCAGTACTTC. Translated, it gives CASSSLGTDHYEQYF.

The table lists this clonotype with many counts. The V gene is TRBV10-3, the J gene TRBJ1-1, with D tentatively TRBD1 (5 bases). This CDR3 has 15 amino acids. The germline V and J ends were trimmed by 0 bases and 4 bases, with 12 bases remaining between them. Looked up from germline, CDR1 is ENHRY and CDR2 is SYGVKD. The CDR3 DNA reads TGTGCCATCAGTGAGTCACCGGCAAGGGGCACTGAAGCTTTCTTT. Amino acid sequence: CAISESPARGTEAFF.

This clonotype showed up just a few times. The CDR3 region has the DNA TGTGCCAGCACTGTGGGGACACGAGGCAGCTACACCTTC. It codes for CASTVGTRGSYTF. V and J are TRBV12-3 or TRBV12-4 and TRBJ1-2; weak D call: TRBD1 (6 bases). Trimming took off 7 bases at V and 9 bases at J, with 18 bases between the two ends. The CDR3 spans 13 residues.

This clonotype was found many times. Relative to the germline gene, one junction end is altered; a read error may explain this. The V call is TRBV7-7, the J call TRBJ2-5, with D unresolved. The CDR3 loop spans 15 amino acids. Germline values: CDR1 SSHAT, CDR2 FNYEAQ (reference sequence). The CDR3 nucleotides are TGTGCTAGCAGTCCCACTACTACTTACCAAGAGACCCAGTACTTC. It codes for CASSPTTTYQETQYF. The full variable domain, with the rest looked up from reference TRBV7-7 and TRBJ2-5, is GAGVSQSPRYKVTKRGQDVTLRCDPISSHATLYWYQQALGQGPEFLTYFNYEAQPDKSGLPSDRFSAERPEGSISTLTIQRTEQRDSAMYRCASSPTTTYQETQYFGPGTRLLVL.

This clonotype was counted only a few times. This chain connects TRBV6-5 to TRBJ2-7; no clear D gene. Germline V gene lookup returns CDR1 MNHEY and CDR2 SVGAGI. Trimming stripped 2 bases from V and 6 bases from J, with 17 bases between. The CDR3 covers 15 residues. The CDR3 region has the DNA TGTGCCAGCAGTTACGGTGGCAGCGTCAAAGGCGAGCAGTACTTC. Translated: CASSYGGSVKGEQYF.

CDR3 sequence reads: CASSYGARNQPQHF. CDR3 coding DNA: TGTGCCAGCAGTTACGGGGCCAGGAATCAGCCCCAGCATTTT. V is TRBV6-2 or TRBV6-3 and J is TRBJ1-5, with D possibly being TRBD1 (5 bases). Germline CDR1 reads MNHEY; CDR2 reads SVGEGT. V was trimmed by 2 bases and J by 4 bases, leaving 9 bases between them. The CDR3 sequence is 14 residues long.

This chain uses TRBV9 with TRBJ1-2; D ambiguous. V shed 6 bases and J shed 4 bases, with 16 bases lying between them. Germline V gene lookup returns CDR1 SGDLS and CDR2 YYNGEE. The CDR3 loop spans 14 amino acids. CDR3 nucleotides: TGTGCCAGCACTAAGACTACGGGCTCCTATGGCTACACCTTC. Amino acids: CASTKTTGSYGYTF.

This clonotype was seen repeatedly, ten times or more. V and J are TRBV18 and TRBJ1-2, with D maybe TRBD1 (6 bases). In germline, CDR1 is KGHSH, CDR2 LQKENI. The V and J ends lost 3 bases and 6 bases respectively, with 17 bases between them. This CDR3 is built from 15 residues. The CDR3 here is CASSPSGGAAHGYTF. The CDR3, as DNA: TGTGCCAGCTCACCTTCGGGGGGCGCAGCTCATGGCTACACCTTC. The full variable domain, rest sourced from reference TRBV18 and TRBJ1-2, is NAGVMQNPRHLVRRRGQEARLRCSPMKGHSHVYWYRQLPEEGLKFMVYLQKENIIDESGMPKERFSAEFPKEGPSILRIQQVVRGDSAAYFCASSPSGGAAHGYTFGSGTRLTVV.